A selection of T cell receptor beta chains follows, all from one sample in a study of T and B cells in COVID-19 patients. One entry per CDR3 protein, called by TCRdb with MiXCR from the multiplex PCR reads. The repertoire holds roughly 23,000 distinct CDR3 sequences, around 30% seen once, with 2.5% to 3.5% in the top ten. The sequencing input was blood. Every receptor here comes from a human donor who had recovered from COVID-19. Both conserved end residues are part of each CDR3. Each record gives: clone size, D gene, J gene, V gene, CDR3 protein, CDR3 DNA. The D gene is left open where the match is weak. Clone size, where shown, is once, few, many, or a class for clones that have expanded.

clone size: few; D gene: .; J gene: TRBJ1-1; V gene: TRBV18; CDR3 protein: CASHTAVMNTEAFF; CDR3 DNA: TGTGCCAGCCACACCGCAGTAATGAACACTGAAGCTTTCTTT
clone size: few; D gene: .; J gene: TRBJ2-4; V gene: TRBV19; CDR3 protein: CASSPVGKNIQYF; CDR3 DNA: TGTGCCAGTAGCCCAGTAGGCAAAAACATTCAGTACTTC
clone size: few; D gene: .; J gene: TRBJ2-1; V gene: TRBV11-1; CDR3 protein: CASSKTGNEQFF; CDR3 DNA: TGTGCCAGCAGCAAAACTGGGAATGAGCAGTTCTTC
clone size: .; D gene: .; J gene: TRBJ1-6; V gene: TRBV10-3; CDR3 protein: CAISYGQAAALHF; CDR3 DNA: TGTGCCATCAGTTATGGGCAAGCGGCGGCCCTCCACTTT
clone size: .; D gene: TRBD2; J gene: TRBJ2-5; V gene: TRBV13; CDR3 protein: CASSYEATSGGKETQYF; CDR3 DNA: TGTGCCAGCAGCTACGAGGCGACTAGCGGGGGTAAAGAGACCCAGTACTTC
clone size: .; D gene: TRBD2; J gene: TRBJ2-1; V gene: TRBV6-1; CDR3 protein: CASSPYLTSGRSSYNEQFF; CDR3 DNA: TGTGCCAGCAGCCCATACCTGACTAGCGGGAGGAGCTCCTACAATGAGCAGTTCTTC
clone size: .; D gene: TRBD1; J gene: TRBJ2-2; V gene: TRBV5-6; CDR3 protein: CASRQPGQGSTGELFF; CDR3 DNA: TGCGCCAGCAGGCAACCGGGACAGGGGAGCACCGGGGAGCTGTTTTTT
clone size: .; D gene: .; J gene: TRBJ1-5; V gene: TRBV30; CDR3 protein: CAWSVIGARNQPQHF; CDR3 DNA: TGTGCCTGGAGTGTAATTGGGGCGCGCAATCAGCCCCAGCATTTT
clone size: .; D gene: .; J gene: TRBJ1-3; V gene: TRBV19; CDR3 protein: CASTPLSGNTIYF; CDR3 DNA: TGTGCCAGTACCCCTTTGTCTGGAAACACCATATATTTT
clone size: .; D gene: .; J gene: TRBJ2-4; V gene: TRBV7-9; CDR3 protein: CASSLRGEGNIQYF; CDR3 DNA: TGTGCCAGCAGCTTAAGGGGGGAAGGTAACATTCAGTACTTC
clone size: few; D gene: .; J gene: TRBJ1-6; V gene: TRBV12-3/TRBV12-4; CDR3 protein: CASNNQVSSSYNSPLHF; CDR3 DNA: TGTGCCAGCAACAACCAGGTGAGCAGCTCCTATAATTCACCCCTCCACTTT
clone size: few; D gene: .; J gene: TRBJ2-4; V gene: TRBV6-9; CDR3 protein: CASSYSGVGEAKNIQYF; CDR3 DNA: TGTGCCAGCAGTTATTCTGGGGTAGGGGAAGCCAAAAACATTCAGTACTTC
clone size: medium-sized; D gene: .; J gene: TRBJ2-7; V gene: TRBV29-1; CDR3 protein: CSVEDKGNEQYF; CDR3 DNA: TGCAGCGTTGAAGATAAGGGTAACGAGCAGTACTTC
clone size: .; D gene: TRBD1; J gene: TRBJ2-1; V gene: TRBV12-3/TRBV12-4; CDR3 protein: CASKGQGNEQFF; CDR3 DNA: TGTGCCAGCAAGGGACAGGGAAATGAGCAGTTCTTC
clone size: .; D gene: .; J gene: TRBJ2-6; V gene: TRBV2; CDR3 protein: CASSEHSGANVLTF; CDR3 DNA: TGTGCCAGCAGTGAACATTCTGGGGCCAACGTCCTGACTTTC
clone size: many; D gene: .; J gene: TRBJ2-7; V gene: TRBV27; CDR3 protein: CASSLLAAGGNREQYF; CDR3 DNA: TGTGCCAGCAGTTTATTGGCAGCCGGAGGGAACCGCGAGCAGTACTTC
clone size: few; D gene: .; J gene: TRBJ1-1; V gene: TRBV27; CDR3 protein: CASSLLVADTEAFF; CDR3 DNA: TGTGCCAGCAGTTTACTCGTGGCAGACACTGAAGCTTTCTTT
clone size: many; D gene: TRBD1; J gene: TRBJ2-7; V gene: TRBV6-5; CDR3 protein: CASSYDRDRGEQYF; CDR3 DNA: TGTGCCAGCAGTTACGACCGGGACAGGGGTGAGCAGTACTTC
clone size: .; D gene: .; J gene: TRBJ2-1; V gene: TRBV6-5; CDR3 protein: CASSGGGVNYNEQFF; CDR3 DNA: TGTGCCAGCAGTGGGGGCGGGGTGAATTACAATGAGCAGTTCTTC
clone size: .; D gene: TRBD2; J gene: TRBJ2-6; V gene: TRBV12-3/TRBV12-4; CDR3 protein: CASSFRLASGGANVLTF; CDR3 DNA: TGTGCCAGCAGTTTTCGACTAGCAAGTGGCGGGGCCAACGTCCTGACTTTC
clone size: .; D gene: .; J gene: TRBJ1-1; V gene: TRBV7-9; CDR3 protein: CASSLARVVNTEAFF; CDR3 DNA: TGTGCCAGCAGCTTAGCACGTGTGGTGAACACTGAAGCTTTCTTT
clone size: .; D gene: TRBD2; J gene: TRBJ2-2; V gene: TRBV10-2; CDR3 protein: CASGVGRVNTGELFF; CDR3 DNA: TGCGCCAGCGGGGTGGGGAGGGTAAACACCGGGGAGCTGTTTTTT
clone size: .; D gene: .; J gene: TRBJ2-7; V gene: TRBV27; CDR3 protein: CASRPSGGPSYEQYF; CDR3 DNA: TGTGCCAGCAGACCGTCCGGGGGGCCCTCCTACGAGCAGTACTTC
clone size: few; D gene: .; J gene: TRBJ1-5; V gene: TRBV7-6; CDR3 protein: CASSPGLGDQPQHF; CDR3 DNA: TGTGCCAGCAGTCCCGGGCTGGGCGATCAGCCCCAGCATTTT
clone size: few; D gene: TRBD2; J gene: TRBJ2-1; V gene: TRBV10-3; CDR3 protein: CATTQAGGPGNEQFF; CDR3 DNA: TGTGCCACCACGCAAGCGGGAGGGCCGGGGAATGAGCAGTTCTTC
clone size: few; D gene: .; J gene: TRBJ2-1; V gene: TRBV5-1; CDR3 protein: CASSWGLENEQFF; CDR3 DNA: TGCGCCAGCAGCTGGGGGCTGGAAAATGAGCAGTTCTTC
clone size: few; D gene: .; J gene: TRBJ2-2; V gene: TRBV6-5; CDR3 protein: CASSKLGAVGELFF; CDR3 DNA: TGTGCCAGCAGTAAACTCGGGGCGGTCGGGGAGCTGTTTTTT
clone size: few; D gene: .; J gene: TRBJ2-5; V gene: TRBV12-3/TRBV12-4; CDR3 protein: CASTRGQETQYF; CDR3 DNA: TGTGCCAGCACGCGGGGCCAAGAGACCCAGTACTTC
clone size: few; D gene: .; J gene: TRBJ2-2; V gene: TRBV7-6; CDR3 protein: CASSLAGGVDTGELFF; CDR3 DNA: TGTGCCAGCAGCTTAGCCGGTGGGGTGGACACCGGGGAGCTGTTTTTT
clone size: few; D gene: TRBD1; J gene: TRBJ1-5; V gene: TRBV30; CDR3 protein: CAWRVQGASFNQPQHF; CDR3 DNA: TGTGCCTGGAGGGTACAGGGGGCCTCCTTCAATCAGCCCCAGCATTTT
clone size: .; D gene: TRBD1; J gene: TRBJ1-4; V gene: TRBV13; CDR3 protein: CASSFSTGQSEKLFF; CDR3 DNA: TGCGCCAGCAGCTTCAGCACGGGACAGTCTGAAAAACTGTTTTTT